This T cell receptor (beta chain) was captured by sequencing in a study of blood T cell repertoires in COVID-19. Overall study context: The cDNA or gDNA used as material had been derived from T cells, B-cell-depleted T cells, or PBMCs.

V dropped 7 bases and J dropped 5 bases, with 16 bases sitting between them. Germline loops: CDR1 MNHEY, CDR2 SMNVEV (reference sequence). This CDR3 is built from 14 residues. In the original processing: Scientists estimated how many nucleated cells there were by amplifying reference gene primers. Using immunoSEQ multiplex PCR, the repertoire was profiled, and TCRdb retains in-frame clones only, with some absent. V and J calls and clone size follow that table, whereas D and trimming were derived from the DNA. The sample carries under 350,000 clones, 85% to 90% recorded once. This sequence was found in a young woman with COVID-19, enrolled during active disease. The sample comprised peripheral blood. This chain links TRBV27 with TRBJ2-3, with D possibly TRBD1 on 6 matching bases. CDR3 sequence (DNA): TGTGCCAGCAATAAACAGGGATGGGGAGATACGCAGTATTTT. Its translation: CASNKQGWGDTQYF.